The TCR beta chain described here comes from a study of vaccination effects on CD4 cells after COVID-19. Here immunoSEQ multiplex PCR was the method, and the copy in TCRdb shows in-frame clones only, minus some. The sample contains approximately 29,000 clones, around 70% of which appear only once. This CDR3 is 14 amino acids long. Germline loops: CDR1 SGHDT, CDR2 YYEEEE. The V end was cut by 0 bases, the J end by 1 base, with 5 bases between. With more than 9 days of culture completed, CD4+ T cells were isolated. It was two doses of either the BNT162b2 or mRNA-1273 vaccine that participants received. In the cultures, half the medium was exchanged for IL-2 medium on days 3 and 7. In regard to this clone: As yet, its antigen is unknown.

The sequencing used CD4+ T cells from PBMCs cultured without peptide, collected after COVID-19 vaccination. The clonotype originates from a human donor who received a COVID-19 vaccine. J is TRBJ2-4 and V is TRBV5-6; D remains unclear. The CDR3 DNA reads TGTGCCAGCAGCTTGGTGGGGGCCAAAAACATTCAGTACTTC. Amino acid sequence: CASSLVGAKNIQYF. The variable domain in full, completed from reference TRBV5-6 and TRBJ2-4, reads DAGVTQSPTHLIKTRGQQVTLRCSPKSGHDTVSWYQQALGQGPQFIFQYYEEEERQRGNFPDRFSGHQFPNYSSELNVNALLLGDSALYLCASSLVGAKNIQYFGAGTRLSVL.